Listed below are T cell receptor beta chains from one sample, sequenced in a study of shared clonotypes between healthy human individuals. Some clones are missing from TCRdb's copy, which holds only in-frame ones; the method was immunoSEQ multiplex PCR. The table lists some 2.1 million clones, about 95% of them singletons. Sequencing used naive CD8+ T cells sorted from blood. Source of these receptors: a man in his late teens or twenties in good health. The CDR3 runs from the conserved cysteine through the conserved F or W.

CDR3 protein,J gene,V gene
CASSLTGSGSYEQYF,TRBJ2-7,TRBV28
CASRRGTQNYEQYF,TRBJ2-7,TRBV27
CASSQGFGQPQHF,TRBJ1-5,TRBV10-1
CASSLGVLAGGQETQYF,TRBJ2-5,TRBV11-2
CASSLSRLATRQDTQYF,TRBJ2-3,TRBV5-6
CASSEKETQYF,TRBJ2-5,TRBV7-9
CASRLLGSGANVLTF,TRBJ2-6,TRBV6-5
CASSFDRSSYNEQFF,TRBJ2-1,TRBV5-1
CASSPGPGTPLYAYTF,TRBJ1-2,TRBV11-2
CASSSDRGYEQYF,TRBJ2-7,TRBV5-4
CASSYVGAGEYEQYF,TRBJ2-7,TRBV6-5
CASSHPGQGDYEQYF,TRBJ2-7,TRBV5-8
CASSQTVGSGNTIYF,TRBJ1-3,TRBV4-1
CASSSSVGHYEQYF,TRBJ2-7,TRBV7-6
CASSLGQGKSYEQYF,TRBJ2-7,TRBV5-4
CASSLARSYEQYF,TRBJ2-7,TRBV7-8
CASRGPGDAEAFF,TRBJ1-1,TRBV6-1
CASSLFPPPAGGDYEQYF,TRBJ2-7,TRBV11-2
CASSPSDRIYTF,TRBJ1-2,TRBV18
CASSVDAGQGAEAFF,TRBJ1-1,TRBV9
CASSLQGPLGTQYF,TRBJ2-5,TRBV13
CASSPTAGPYEQYF,TRBJ2-7,TRBV27
CASRYQQGHGYTF,TRBJ1-2,TRBV27
CSVGGIPTGAPYEQYF,TRBJ2-7,TRBV29-1
CASSSTGSGQPQHF,TRBJ1-5,TRBV28
CASSVDGEYEQYF,TRBJ2-7,TRBV9
CASSPVYEGGGDTQYF,TRBJ2-3,TRBV5-4
CASSKAPRDGYTF,TRBJ1-2,TRBV6-6
CASSFQETQYF,TRBJ2-5,TRBV5-4
CASSPGPESNYGYTF,TRBJ1-2,TRBV7-9
CASSQSLGSQGTGGAKNIQYF,TRBJ2-4,TRBV4-1
CASSVGGDGNQPQHF,TRBJ1-5,TRBV9
CASSVGRNYEQYF,TRBJ2-7,TRBV9
CAWGGWDEQYF,TRBJ2-7,TRBV30
CASSLPSRGYEQYF,TRBJ2-7,TRBV13
CASSEVPDRSLGYTF,TRBJ1-2,TRBV6-1
CASSPSSYEQYF,TRBJ2-7,TRBV19
CASSFGTGEAFF,TRBJ1-1,TRBV5-6
CASSIGAGTDYEQYF,TRBJ2-7,TRBV19
CASSLRGQGAGEQFF,TRBJ2-1,TRBV28
CASSKGAGANQPQHF,TRBJ1-5,TRBV21-1
CATSLRGLLNTEAFF,TRBJ1-1,TRBV15
CATSRDLWTGGEQYF,TRBJ2-7,TRBV15
CASSFLQGRPGEQYF,TRBJ2-7,TRBV5-1
CANVRGTYEQYF,TRBJ2-7,TRBV2
CASTAREGQPQHF,TRBJ1-5,TRBV4-1
CASSPQTALMSFTDTQYF,TRBJ2-3,TRBV7-6